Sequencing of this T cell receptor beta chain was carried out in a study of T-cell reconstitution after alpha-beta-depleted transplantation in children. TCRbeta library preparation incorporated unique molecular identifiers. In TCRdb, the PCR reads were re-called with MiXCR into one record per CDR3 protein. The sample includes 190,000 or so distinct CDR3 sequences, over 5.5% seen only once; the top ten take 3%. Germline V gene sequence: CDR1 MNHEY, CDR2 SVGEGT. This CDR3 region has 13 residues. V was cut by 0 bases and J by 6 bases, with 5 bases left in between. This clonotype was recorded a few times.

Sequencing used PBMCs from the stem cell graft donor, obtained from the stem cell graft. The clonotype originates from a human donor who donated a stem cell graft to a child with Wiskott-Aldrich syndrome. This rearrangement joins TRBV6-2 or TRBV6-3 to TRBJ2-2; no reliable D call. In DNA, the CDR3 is TGTGCCAGCAGTTACTCCAGTTCCGGGGAGCTGTTTTTT. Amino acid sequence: CASSYSSSGELFF.